Shown below are 14 T cell receptor beta chains from a single sample sequenced in a study of control samples from healthy donors and cancer patients. The table came from immunoSEQ multiplex PCR; TCRdb's copy has only in-frame clones and leaves some out. The sample lists some 120,000 clones; roughly 88% were seen once. Sequenced material: blood. These receptors were obtained from a man in his fifties or sixties in good health.

Written as DNA, the CDR3 is TGTGCCAGCAGACAGACAGGGGGAGGGGATGAAAAACTGTTTTTT. Translation: CASRQTGGGDEKLFF. The chain combines TRBV28 with TRBJ1-4; 9 bases fit TRBD1. V lost 6 bases and J lost 6; bases outside the gene matches: 8. Per germline, CDR1 MDHEN and CDR2 SYDVKM. The CDR3 runs 15 residues. Full variable domain (rest looked up from reference TRBV28 and TRBJ1-4): DVKVTQSSRYLVKRTGEKVFLECVQDMDHENMFWYRQDPGLGLRLIYFSYDVKMKEKGDIPEGYSVSREKKERFSLILESASTNQTSMYLCASRQTGGGDEKLFFGSGTQLSVL.

DNA for the CDR3: TGTGCCAGCAGCACGCGACAGGATTTCTCCTACGAGCAGTACTTC. Amino acids: CASSTRQDFSYEQYF. The genes are TRBV5-6 and TRBJ2-7, with D possibly matching TRBD1 (6 bases). In germline, CDR1 is SGHDT, CDR2 YYEEEE. This CDR3 comprises 15 residues. Trimming took off 4 bases at V and 0 bases at J, with 14 bases between the two ends.

The V call is TRBV10-2, the J call TRBJ1-5; D is undetermined. Trimming cost V 8 bases and J 1 base, with 12 bases left between them. Germline CDR1 reads WSHSY; CDR2 reads SAAADI. The length of the CDR3 is 14 residues. The CDR3 reads CASADPSSNQPQHF. The CDR3 nucleotides are TGCGCCAGCGCAGACCCGTCGAGCAATCAGCCCCAGCATTTT.

This clone was found a few times. The chain uses TRBV11-2 and TRBJ1-4; no clear D. The CDR3 loop spans 15 amino acids. V lost 5 bases and J 4 bases, leaving 14 bases between the germline ends. Per germline, CDR1 SGHAT and CDR2 FQNNGV. The CDR3 region has the DNA TGTGCCAGCAGCAAGCAAGGGTTCCTTAATGAAAAACTGTTTTTT. Amino acid sequence: CASSKQGFLNEKLFF.

The chain carries TRBV3-1 (or the pseudogene TRBV3-2) and TRBJ2-3; possible D gene TRBD1, 5 bases. From germline, CDR1 is LGHDT and CDR2 YNNKEL (reference sequence). V was pared by 7 bases and J by 1 base, with 9 bases between. This CDR3 comprises 13 residues. CDR3 protein: CASTARGTDTQYF. DNA of the CDR3: TGTGCCAGCACGGCCAGGGGCACAGATACGCAGTATTTT.

The chain recombines TRBV9 with TRBJ1-5; no clear D. The V gene's germline CDR1 is SGDLS and CDR2 YYNGEE. The CDR3 is made up of 13 amino acids. Between the trimmed V and J ends, which lost 0 bases and 5 bases, there was a span of 6 bases. CDR3 residues: CASSVEWDQPQHF. In DNA form, the CDR3 reads TGTGCCAGCAGCGTAGAGTGGGATCAGCCCCAGCATTTT.

This chain joins TRBV30 and TRBJ2-7, with D possibly being TRBD1 (6 bases). CDR1 and CDR2 (germline): GTSNPN, SVGIG (reference sequence). Trimming removed 3 bases from V and 5 bases from J, with 20 bases in between. The CDR3 covers 15 residues. CDR3 region: CAWREQGGGFHEQYF. The CDR3 coding sequence is TGTGCCTGGAGAGAACAGGGTGGTGGATTCCACGAGCAGTACTTC.

The chain uses TRBV5-1 and TRBJ1-6, with D tentatively TRBD1 (6 bases). The germline CDR1 and CDR2 sequences are SGHRS and YFSETQ. V was shortened by 3 bases and J by 7 bases, with 20 bases between the two germline ends. This CDR3 spans 17 amino acids. The CDR3 loop reads CASSSQGGLGLNSPLHF. The CDR3 coding sequence is TGCGCCAGCAGCTCCCAAGGGGGACTAGGGTTGAATTCACCCCTCCACTTT.

This chain connects TRBV5-1 to TRBJ2-7; D gene uncertain. Between the trimmed V and J ends, which lost 0 bases and 3 bases, there was a span of 10 bases. The CDR3 contains 14 residues. Per germline, CDR1 SGHRS and CDR2 YFSETQ. CDR3 in DNA: TGCGCCAGCAGCTTGGGGCACGGGTACTACGAGCAGTACTTC. Translation gives CASSLGHGYYEQYF.

For the CDR3, the DNA is TGTGCCAGTAGTAAGGACAGGGTGAACACTGAAGCTTTCTTT. It encodes CASSKDRVNTEAFF. The chain joins TRBV19 to TRBJ1-1; TRBD1 aligns across 8 bases. CDR1 is LNHDA and CDR2 is SQIVND in the germline V gene (reference sequence). The CDR3 is 14 residues long. The V gene end was trimmed by 4 bases and the J gene end by 0 bases; junction bases not matched to a gene: 1. Together with reference TRBV19 and TRBJ1-1, the CDR3 gives the full variable domain: DGGITQSPKYLFRKEGQNVTLSCEQNLNHDAMYWYRQDPGQGLRLIYYSQIVNDFQKGDIAEGYSVSREKKESFPLTVTSAQKNPTAFYLCASSKDRVNTEAFFGQGTRLTVV.

The DNA for the CDR3 is TGCAGCGCTCTAGGCGCCGGAAACACCATATATTTT. Its protein product is CSALGAGNTIYF. The rearrangement joins TRBV29-1 to TRBJ1-3; D is uncertain. The CDR3 is made up of 12 amino acids. Germline CDR1 reads SQVTM; CDR2 reads ANQGSEA. V was clipped by 7 bases and J by 4 bases, with 11 bases between them.

The chain is built from TRBV20-1 and TRBJ2-2; 9 bases fit TRBD2. The V and J ends lost 3 bases and 0 bases, in that order; junction bases with no gene match: 5. The CDR3 covers 16 residues. Germline assignment: CDR1 DFQATT and CDR2 SNEGSKA (reference sequence). CDR3 DNA sequence: TGCAGTGCTAGTGGGGCGGGGGGGGCGAACACCGGGGAGCTGTTTTTT. Translating it yields CSASGAGGANTGELFF.

The chain links TRBV2 to TRBJ1-3; no clear D. Between the trimmed V and J ends, which lost 5 bases and 0 bases, there was a span of 8 bases. This CDR3 is 14 amino acids long. CDR1 SNHLY and CDR2 FYNNEI come from the germline V gene. This CDR3 reads CASSPGHSGNTIYF. The CDR3 nucleotides are TGTGCCAGCAGTCCGGGCCACTCTGGAAACACCATATATTTT.

The chain employs TRBV28 and TRBJ2-3; 12 bases are shared with TRBD2. CDR1 and CDR2 (germline): MDHEN, SYDVKM. The V gene end was trimmed by 2 bases and the J gene end by 2 bases; junction bases not matched to a gene: 11. The CDR3 length is 19 residues. The CDR3 loop reads CASSLPSSTSGGDTDTQYF. In DNA form, the CDR3 reads TGTGCCAGCAGTTTACCGTCCTCGACTAGCGGGGGAGACACAGATACGCAGTATTTT.